One and the same sample provided the 13 T cell receptor beta chains below, sequenced in a study of blood T cell repertoires in COVID-19. TCRdb's copy holds only in-frame clones and misses some; the assay was immunoSEQ multiplex PCR. Of 50,000 to 70,000 clones listed, 75% to 95% were seen once; the top ten hold around 14%. The sample was peripheral blood. The source of these receptors is a human donor with active COVID-19. The donor label of this sample is uncertain.

The V gene is TRBV3-1 (or the pseudogene TRBV3-2), the J gene TRBJ2-1; 7 bases line up with TRBD2. CDR3 size: 15 residues. Looked up from germline, CDR1 is LGHDT and CDR2 is YNNKEL (reference sequence). Trimming cost V 4 bases and J 0 bases; bases outside gene matches: 3. CDR3 sequence: CASSRGRTSYNEQFF. The CDR3 nucleotides are TGTGCCAGCAGCCGCGGGAGAACCTCCTACAATGAGCAGTTCTTC.

The rearrangement uses TRBV7-2 and TRBJ1-2; the D is unclear. The CDR3 totals 14 residues. The germline V gene encodes CDR1 SGHTA and CDR2 FQGNSA. V was pared by 3 bases and J by 0 bases, with 8 bases between. This chain's CDR3 is CASSLQSSNYGYTF. CDR3 DNA: TGTGCCAGCAGCTTGCAGTCTTCTAACTATGGCTACACCTTC.

The chain links TRBV6-5 to TRBJ2-7; perhaps TRBD2 as D (5 bases). Germline V gives CDR1 MNHEY, CDR2 SVGAGI. V was clipped by 7 bases and J by 2 bases, with 9 bases between them. This CDR3 region has 12 residues. This CDR3 reads CASISGTYEQYF. For the CDR3, the DNA is TGTGCCAGCATTTCCGGGACCTACGAGCAGTACTTC.

This sequence joins TRBV4-3 and TRBJ2-5; D remains ambiguous. This CDR3 spans 15 amino acids. Deletions cut 2 bases from V and 4 bases from J, with 14 bases between. The germline V gene has CDR1 LGHNA and CDR2 YSLEER. This chain's CDR3 is CASSQSGSRGETQYF. CDR3 nucleotides: TGCGCCAGCAGCCAATCCGGCAGCAGAGGAGAGACCCAGTACTTC.

The chain uses TRBV7-6 and TRBJ1-2; D may be TRBD1 (6 bases). The CDR3 covers 16 residues. Trimming removed 2 bases at V and 0 bases at J, with 13 bases between. Per germline, CDR1 SGHVS and CDR2 FNYEAQ. In DNA, the CDR3 is TGTGCCAGCAGCTTATGGGACAACCCTTCTAACTATGGCTACACCTTC. Residues: CASSLWDNPSNYGYTF.

A few counts support this clone. The J gene is TRBJ1-2, the V gene TRBV4-1; 7 bases agree with TRBD1. There are 14 residues in the CDR3. CDR1 and CDR2 from the germline V gene are MGHRA and YSYEKL. The J segment lost 5 bases and the V segment lost 3 bases, leaving 6 bases of the junction unmatched. CDR3 in amino acids: CASSHRDREYGYTF. In nucleotides, the CDR3 is TGCGCCAGCAGCCACCGGGACAGAGAGTATGGCTACACCTTC.

The gene calls are TRBV5-6 and TRBJ2-7; TRBD1 matches at 11 bases. The CDR3 is made up of 15 amino acids. V lost 4 bases to trimming and J lost 4 bases; unmatched junction nucleotides: 7. In germline, CDR1 is SGHDT, CDR2 YYEEEE. The CDR3 nucleotides read TGTGCCAGCAGCATGTGGACAGGGGGCAAGTACGAGCAGTACGTC. It encodes CASSMWTGGKYEQYV.

The rearrangement joins TRBV28 to TRBJ2-7, with 9 nucleotides matching TRBD1. This CDR3 spans 17 amino acids. CDR1 and CDR2 (germline): MDHEN, SYDVKM. Trimming removed 5 bases from V and 3 bases from J; junction bases left unmatched: 14. The CDR3 spells CASSPGAPLTGGYEQYF. In DNA form, the CDR3 reads TGTGCCAGCAGTCCGGGGGCCCCCCTGACAGGGGGCTACGAGCAGTACTTC.

The rearrangement uses TRBV4-1 and TRBJ1-2, with unresolved D. V was trimmed by 0 bases and J by 4 bases, leaving 15 bases between them. CDR3 length: 16 amino acids. Germline values: CDR1 MGHRA, CDR2 YSYEKL. The CDR3 reads CASSQDPSRQVYGYTF. Here the CDR3 DNA reads TGCGCCAGCAGCCAAGATCCGAGTCGCCAGGTCTATGGCTACACCTTC.

V usage is TRBV15 and J usage is TRBJ2-1; possible D gene TRBD2, 5 bases. CDR3 size: 14 residues. The germline CDR1 and CDR2 sequences are LNHNV and YYDKDF (reference sequence). Trimming took 2 bases from V and 6 from J, leaving 11 bases between them. Here the CDR3 reads CATSRRGSTNEQFF. In nucleotides, the CDR3 is TGTGCCACCAGCAGAAGAGGGAGCACCAATGAGCAGTTCTTC.

The chain couples TRBV9 to TRBJ2-5; weak D call: TRBD1 (6 bases). This CDR3 is 15 amino acids long. The V end was cut by 2 bases, the J end by 5 bases, with 16 bases between. Germline V gene data show CDR1 as SGDLS and CDR2 as YYNGEE. The CDR3 here is CASSVDLTGRETQYF. The CDR3 DNA sequence: TGTGCCAGCAGCGTCGATTTGACAGGACGGGAGACCCAGTACTTC.

The chain joins TRBV9 to TRBJ2-6, with D unresolved. Germline loops: CDR1 SGDLS, CDR2 YYNGEE. The length of the CDR3 is 13 residues. V shed 7 bases and J shed 0 bases, with 5 bases lying between them. CDR3: CASRGSGANVLTF. CDR3 nucleotide sequence: TGTGCCAGCCGAGGCTCTGGGGCCAACGTCCTGACTTTC.

The chain links TRBV27 to TRBJ2-7; 10 bases map to TRBD2. V lost 4 bases and J lost 0; bases outside the gene matches: 6. In germline, CDR1 is MNHEY, CDR2 SMNVEV (reference sequence). The CDR3 runs 16 residues. The CDR3: CASSSPRTSGSYEQYF. CDR3 in DNA: TGTGCCAGCAGTTCCCCTCGGACTAGCGGCTCCTACGAGCAGTACTTC.